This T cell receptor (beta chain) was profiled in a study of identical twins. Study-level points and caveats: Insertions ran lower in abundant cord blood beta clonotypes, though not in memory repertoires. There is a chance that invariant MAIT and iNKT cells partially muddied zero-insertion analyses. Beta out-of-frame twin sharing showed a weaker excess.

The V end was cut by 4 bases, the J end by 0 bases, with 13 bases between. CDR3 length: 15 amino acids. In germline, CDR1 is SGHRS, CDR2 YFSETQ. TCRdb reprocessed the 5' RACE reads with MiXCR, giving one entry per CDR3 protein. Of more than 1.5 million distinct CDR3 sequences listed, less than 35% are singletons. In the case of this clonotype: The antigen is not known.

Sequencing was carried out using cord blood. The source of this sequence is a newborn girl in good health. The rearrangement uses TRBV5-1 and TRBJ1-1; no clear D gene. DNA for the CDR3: TGCGCCAGCAGCATTACCACAGAGCTGAACACTGAAGCTTTCTTT. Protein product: CASSITTELNTEAFF.